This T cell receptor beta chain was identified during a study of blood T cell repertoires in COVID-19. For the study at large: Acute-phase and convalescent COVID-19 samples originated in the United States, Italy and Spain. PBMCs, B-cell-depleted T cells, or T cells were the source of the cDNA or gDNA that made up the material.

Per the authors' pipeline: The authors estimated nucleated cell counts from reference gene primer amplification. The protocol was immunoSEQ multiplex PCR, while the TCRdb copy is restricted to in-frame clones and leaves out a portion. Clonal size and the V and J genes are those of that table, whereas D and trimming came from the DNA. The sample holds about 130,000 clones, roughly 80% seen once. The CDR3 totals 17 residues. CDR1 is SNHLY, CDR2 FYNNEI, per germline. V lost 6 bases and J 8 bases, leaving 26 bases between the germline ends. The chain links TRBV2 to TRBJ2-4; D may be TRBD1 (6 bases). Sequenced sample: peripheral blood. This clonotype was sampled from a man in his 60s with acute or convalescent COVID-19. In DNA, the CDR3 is TGTGCCAGCAGACGTAACCAGTTAACAGGCTCAGGGGACATTCAGTACTTC. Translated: CASRRNQLTGSGDIQYF.